The clone carrying this T cell receptor beta chain was picked up one time. Some clones are missing from TCRdb's copy, which holds only in-frame ones; the method was immunoSEQ multiplex PCR. The table includes 8,500 to 9,500 clones, roughly 84% detected once. This sample was included in a study of tumor T cells in aggressive B-cell lymphoma. This CDR3 contains 15 residues. The trim removed 5 bases at V and 4 bases at J, leaving 10 bases unmatched. Germline loops: CDR1 SGHVS, CDR2 FNYEAQ. The sample comprised tumor tissue. The chain joins TRBV7-6 to TRBJ2-7, with 8 bases lining up with TRBD1. The sequence derives from an adult with diffuse large B cell lymphoma. CDR3 sequence: CASSAGQGRVYEQYF. In DNA, the CDR3 is TGTGCCAGCAGCGCCGGACAGGGCCGGGTATACGAGCAGTACTTC.